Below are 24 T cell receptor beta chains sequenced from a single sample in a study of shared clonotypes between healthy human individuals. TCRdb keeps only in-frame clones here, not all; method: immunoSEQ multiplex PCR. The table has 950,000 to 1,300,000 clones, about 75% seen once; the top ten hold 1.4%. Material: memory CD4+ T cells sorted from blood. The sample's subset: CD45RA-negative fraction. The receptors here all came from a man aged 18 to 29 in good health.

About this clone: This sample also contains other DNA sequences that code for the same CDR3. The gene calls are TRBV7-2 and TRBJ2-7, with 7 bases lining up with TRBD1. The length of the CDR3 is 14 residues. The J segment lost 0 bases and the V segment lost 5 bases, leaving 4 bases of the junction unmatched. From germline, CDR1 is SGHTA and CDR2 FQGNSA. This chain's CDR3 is CASSLWDSSYEQYF. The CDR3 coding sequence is TGTGCCAGCAGCCTGTGGGACAGCTCCTACGAGCAGTACTTC. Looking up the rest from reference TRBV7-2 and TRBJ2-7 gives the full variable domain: GAGVSQSPSNKVTEKGKDVELRCDPISGHTALYWYRQSLGQGLEFLIYFQGNSAPDKSGLPSDRFSAERTGGSVSTLTIQRTQQEDSAVYLCASSLWDSSYEQYFGPGTRLTVT.

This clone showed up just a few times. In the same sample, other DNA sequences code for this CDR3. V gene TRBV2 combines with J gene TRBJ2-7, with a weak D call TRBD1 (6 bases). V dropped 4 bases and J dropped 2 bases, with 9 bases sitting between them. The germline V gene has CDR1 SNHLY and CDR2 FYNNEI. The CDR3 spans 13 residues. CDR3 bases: TGTGCCAGCAGTGGGGGGCATCCCTACGAGCAGTACTTC. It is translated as CASSGGHPYEQYF.

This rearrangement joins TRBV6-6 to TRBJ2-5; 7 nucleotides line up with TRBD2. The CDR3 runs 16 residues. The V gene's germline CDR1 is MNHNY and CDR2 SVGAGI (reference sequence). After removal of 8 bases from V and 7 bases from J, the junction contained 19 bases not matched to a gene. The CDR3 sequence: CASSREARGGAGTQYF. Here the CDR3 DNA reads TGTGCCAGCTCCCGGGAGGCTCGGGGCGGGGCCGGGACCCAGTACTTC.

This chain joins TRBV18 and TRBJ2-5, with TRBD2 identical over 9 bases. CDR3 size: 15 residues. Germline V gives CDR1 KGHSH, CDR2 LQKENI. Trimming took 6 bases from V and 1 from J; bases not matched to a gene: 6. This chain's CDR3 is CASSPFSGSQETQYF. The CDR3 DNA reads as TGTGCCAGCTCCCCTTTTAGCGGGAGCCAAGAGACCCAGTACTTC.

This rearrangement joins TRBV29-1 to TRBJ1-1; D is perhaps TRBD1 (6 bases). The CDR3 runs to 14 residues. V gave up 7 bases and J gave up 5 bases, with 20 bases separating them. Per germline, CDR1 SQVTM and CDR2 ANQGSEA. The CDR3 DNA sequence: TGCAGCGCCGAGGGGCGGGGGGGCTCGACTGAAGCTTTCTTT. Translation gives CSAEGRGGSTEAFF.

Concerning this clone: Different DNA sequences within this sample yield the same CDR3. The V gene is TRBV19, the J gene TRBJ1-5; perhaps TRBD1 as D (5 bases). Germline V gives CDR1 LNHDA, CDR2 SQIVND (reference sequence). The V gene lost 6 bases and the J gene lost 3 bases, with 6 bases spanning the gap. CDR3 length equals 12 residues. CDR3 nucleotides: TGTGCCAGTAGAGGGGTCAATCAGCCCCAGCATTTT. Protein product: CASRGVNQPQHF. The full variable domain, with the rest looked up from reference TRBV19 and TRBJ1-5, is DGGITQSPKYLFRKEGQNVTLSCEQNLNHDAMYWYRQDPGQGLRLIYYSQIVNDFQKGDIAEGYSVSREKKESFPLTVTSAQKNPTAFYLCASRGVNQPQHFGDGTRLSIL.

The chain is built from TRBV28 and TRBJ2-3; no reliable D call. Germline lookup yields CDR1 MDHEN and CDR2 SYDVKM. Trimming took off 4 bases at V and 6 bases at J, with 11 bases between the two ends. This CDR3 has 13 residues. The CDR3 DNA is TGTGCCAGCAGTTCGGGCCGTCGGGATACGCAGTATTTT. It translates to CASSSGRRDTQYF.

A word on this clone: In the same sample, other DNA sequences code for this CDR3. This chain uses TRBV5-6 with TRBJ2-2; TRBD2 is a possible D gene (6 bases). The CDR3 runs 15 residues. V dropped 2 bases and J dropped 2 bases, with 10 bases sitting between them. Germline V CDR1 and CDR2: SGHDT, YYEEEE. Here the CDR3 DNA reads TGTGCCAGCAGCTTTGGGGGAGGCAACACCGGGGAGCTGTTTTTT. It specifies CASSFGGGNTGELFF.

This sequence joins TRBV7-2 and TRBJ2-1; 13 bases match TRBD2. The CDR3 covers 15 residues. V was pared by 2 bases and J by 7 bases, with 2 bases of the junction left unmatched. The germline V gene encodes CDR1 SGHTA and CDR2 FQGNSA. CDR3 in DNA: TGTGCCAGCAGCTTAACGGGACTAGCGGGGAATGAGCAGTTCTTC. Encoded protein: CASSLTGLAGNEQFF.

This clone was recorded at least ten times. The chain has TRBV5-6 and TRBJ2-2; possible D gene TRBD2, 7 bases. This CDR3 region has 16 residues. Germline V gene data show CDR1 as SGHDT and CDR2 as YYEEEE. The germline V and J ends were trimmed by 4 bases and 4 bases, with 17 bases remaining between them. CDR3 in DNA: TGTGCCAGCAGCCTGGGGGGGACACGCCTCACCGGGGAGCTGTTTTTT. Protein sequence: CASSLGGTRLTGELFF.

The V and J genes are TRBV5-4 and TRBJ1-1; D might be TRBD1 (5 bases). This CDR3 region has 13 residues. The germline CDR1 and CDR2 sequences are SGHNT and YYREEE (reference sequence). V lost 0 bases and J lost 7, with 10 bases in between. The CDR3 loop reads CASSLVGAGEAFF. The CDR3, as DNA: TGTGCCAGCAGCTTGGTAGGGGCGGGTGAAGCTTTCTTT.

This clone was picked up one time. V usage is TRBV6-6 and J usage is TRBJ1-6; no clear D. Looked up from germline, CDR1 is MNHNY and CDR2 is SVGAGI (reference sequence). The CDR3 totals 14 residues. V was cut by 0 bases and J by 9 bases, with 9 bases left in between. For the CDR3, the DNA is TGTGCCAGCAGTTACTCAGAGGGTGGTTCACCCCTCCACTTT. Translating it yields CASSYSEGGSPLHF.

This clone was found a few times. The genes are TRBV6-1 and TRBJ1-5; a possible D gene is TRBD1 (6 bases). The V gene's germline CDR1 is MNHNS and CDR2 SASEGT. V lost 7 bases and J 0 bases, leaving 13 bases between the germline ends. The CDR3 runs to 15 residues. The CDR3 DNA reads TGTGCCAGCATCCCTCAGGGGAATAGCAATCAGCCCCAGCATTTT. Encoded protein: CASIPQGNSNQPQHF.

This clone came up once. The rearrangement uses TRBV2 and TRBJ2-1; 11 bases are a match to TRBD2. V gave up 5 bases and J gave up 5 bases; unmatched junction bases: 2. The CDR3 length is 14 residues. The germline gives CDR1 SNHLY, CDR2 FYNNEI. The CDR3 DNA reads TGTGCCAGCAGTACTAGCGGGGGTAACAATGAGCAGTTCTTC. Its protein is CASSTSGGNNEQFF. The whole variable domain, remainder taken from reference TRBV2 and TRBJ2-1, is EPEVTQTPSHQVTQMGQEVILRCVPISNHLYFYWYRQILGQKVEFLVSFYNNEISEKSEIFDDQFSVERPDGSNFTLKIRSTKLEDSAMYFCASSTSGGNNEQFFGPGTRLTVL.

CDR3 nucleotide sequence: TGTGCCAGCAGCCTATTAACAGGGAGCTCCTACAATGAGCAGTTCTTC. Protein product: CASSLLTGSSYNEQFF. The J gene is TRBJ2-1, the V gene TRBV7-9, with D perhaps TRBD1 (6 bases). This CDR3 contains 16 residues. Germline V gene sequence: CDR1 SEHNR, CDR2 FQNEAQ (reference sequence). Trimming pared 5 bases from V and 0 bases from J, leaving 14 bases between. Looking up the rest from reference TRBV7-9 and TRBJ2-1 gives the full variable domain: DTGVSQNPRHKITKRGQNVTFRCDPISEHNRLYWYRQTLGQGPEFLTYFQNEAQLEKSRLLSDRFSAERPKGSFSTLEIQRTEQGDSAMYLCASSLLTGSSYNEQFFGPGTRLTVL.

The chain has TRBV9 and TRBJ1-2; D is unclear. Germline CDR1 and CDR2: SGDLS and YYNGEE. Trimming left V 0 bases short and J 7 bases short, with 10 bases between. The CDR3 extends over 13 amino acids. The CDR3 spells CASSVGPVGGYTF. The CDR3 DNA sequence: TGTGCCAGCAGCGTAGGTCCCGTAGGTGGCTACACCTTC.

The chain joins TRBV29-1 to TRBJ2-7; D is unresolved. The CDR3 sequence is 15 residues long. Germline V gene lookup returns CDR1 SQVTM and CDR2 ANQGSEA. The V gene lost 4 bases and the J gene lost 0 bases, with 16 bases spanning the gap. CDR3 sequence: CSVAMIQMSSYEQYF. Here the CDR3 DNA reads TGCAGCGTTGCTATGATACAGATGAGCTCCTACGAGCAGTACTTC.

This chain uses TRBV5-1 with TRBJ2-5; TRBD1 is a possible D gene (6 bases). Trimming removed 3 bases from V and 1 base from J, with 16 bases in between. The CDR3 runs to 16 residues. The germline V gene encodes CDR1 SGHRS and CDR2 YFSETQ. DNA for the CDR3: TGCGCCAGCAGCTGGTTAGACAGGTCTGGCCAAGAGACCCAGTACTTC. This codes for CASSWLDRSGQETQYF.

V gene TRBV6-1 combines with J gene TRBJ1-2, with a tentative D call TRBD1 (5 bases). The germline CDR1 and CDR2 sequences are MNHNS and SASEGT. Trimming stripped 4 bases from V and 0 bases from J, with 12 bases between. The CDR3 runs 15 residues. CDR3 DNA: TGTGCCAGCAGTGGGAGACAGAATGCTAACTATGGCTACACCTTC. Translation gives CASSGRQNANYGYTF.

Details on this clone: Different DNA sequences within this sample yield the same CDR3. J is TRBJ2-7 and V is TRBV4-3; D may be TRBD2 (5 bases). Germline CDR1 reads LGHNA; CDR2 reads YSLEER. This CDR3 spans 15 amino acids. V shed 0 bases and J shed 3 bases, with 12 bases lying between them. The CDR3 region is CASSQDRAVVYEQYF. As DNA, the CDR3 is TGCGCCAGCAGCCAAGATAGAGCGGTGGTCTACGAGCAGTACTTC.

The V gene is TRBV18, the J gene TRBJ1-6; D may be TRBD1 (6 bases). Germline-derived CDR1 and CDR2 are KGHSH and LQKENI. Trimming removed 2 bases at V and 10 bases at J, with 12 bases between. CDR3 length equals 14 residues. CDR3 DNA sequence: TGTGCCAGCTCACCAGAGGGGGGAGGCTCACCCCTCCACTTT. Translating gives CASSPEGGGSPLHF. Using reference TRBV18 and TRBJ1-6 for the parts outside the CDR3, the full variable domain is NAGVMQNPRHLVRRRGQEARLRCSPMKGHSHVYWYRQLPEEGLKFMVYLQKENIIDESGMPKERFSAEFPKEGPSILRIQQVVRGDSAAYFCASSPEGGGSPLHFGNGTRLTVT.

The CDR3 spells CASSPRGVGAVYNEQFF. DNA of the CDR3: TGTGCCAGCAGCCCCCGCGGGGTGGGAGCTGTCTACAATGAGCAGTTCTTC. The rearrangement joins TRBV9 to TRBJ2-1; a possible D gene is TRBD2 (6 bases). The CDR3 sequence is 17 residues long. Deletions cut 4 bases from V and 3 bases from J, with 20 bases between. CDR1 is SGDLS and CDR2 is YYNGEE in the germline V gene.

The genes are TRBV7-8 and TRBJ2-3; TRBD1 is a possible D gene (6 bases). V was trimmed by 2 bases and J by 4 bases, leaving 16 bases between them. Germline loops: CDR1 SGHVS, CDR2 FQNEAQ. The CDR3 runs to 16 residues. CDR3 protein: CASSLKLQGFSDTQYF. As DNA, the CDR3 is TGTGCCAGCAGCTTAAAATTACAGGGATTTTCAGATACGCAGTATTTT.

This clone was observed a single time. Here the CDR3 reads CASSQSGRGQGGHEQYF. The DNA of the CDR3 is TGTGCCAGCAGCCAATCAGGTCGGGGACAGGGTGGTCACGAGCAGTACTTC. This chain links TRBV16 with TRBJ2-7, with 9 bases lining up with TRBD1. Germline CDR1 reads KGHSY; CDR2 reads FQNENV. V shed 0 bases, J shed 5 bases, and the junction held 11 bases outside the gene matches. This CDR3 is built from 17 residues.